The TCR beta chain described here comes from a study of T cells in Graves' hyperthyroidism and ophthalmopathy. There were TCR beta CDR3 regions amplified from RNA transcripts. HTBI primers were the set used in a first-round RT-PCR of the TCR CDR3. TCRdb fed the multiplex PCR reads into MiXCR, producing one record per CDR3 protein. The sample lists 150,000 or so distinct CDR3 sequences; approximately 9% were seen once. This clonotype was seen repeatedly, ten times or more. Its antigen is undetermined. The CDR3 is 16 residues long. Germline trimming cut 5 bases from V and 5 bases from J; bases unmatched to any gene: 12. Germline assignment: CDR1 MNHEY and CDR2 SMNVEV (reference sequence). The study, taken as a whole, reports: Ophthalmopathy was separated from stable hyperthyroidism by a 13 V-J model.

Sample: blood. The V and J genes are TRBV27 and TRBJ2-5; 9 bases are shared with TRBD2. This sequence originates from a woman under 30 with Graves' hyperthyroidism that later progressed to Graves' ophthalmopathy. Here the CDR3 reads CASSERWREGLETQYF. Here the CDR3 DNA reads TGTGCCAGCAGTGAACGCTGGCGGGAGGGCCTGGAGACCCAGTACTTC.